A selection of T cell receptor beta chains follows, all from one sample in a study of regulatory T cells in long-lasting Graves disease. MiXCR, applied by TCRdb to the multiplex PCR reads, yields one record per CDR3 protein. The sample contains 450,000 to 600,000 distinct CDR3 sequences, 15% to 20% of which appear only once. This same sample was also part of a study on T cells in Graves' hyperthyroidism and ophthalmopathy.

The sequencing here drew on peripheral blood mononuclear cells (PBMCs), taken at new diagnosis, from a patient treated with antithyroid drugs. These receptors originate from a man aged 40-49 years with Graves disease. Each CDR3 is given without its conserved first and last residue. Fields, in order: V gene, clone size, J gene, D gene, CDR3 protein. The D gene is left open where the match is weak. Size values are once, few and many counts, or a class for expanded clones, and some rows have none.

TRBV5-1,many,TRBJ2-7,NA,ASSVGTFSYEQY
TRBV29-1,many,TRBJ2-2,TRBD2,SVVASGNTGELF
TRBV28,many,TRBJ2-1,NA,ASSLGKGDNEQF
TRBV29-1,many,TRBJ2-5,TRBD1,SVETDRGRAETQY
TRBV11-3,many,TRBJ2-1,NA,ASSLEGDISYNEQF
TRBV19,NA,TRBJ2-2,NA,ASRRANTGELF
TRBV20-1,many,TRBJ2-7,NA,SARTGPQGNYEQY
TRBV9,few,TRBJ2-5,TRBD2,ASSGVAGGTTQY
TRBV27,few,TRBJ2-2,NA,ASSFRGPPAGNTGELF
TRBV19,many,TRBJ2-3,TRBD1,ASRPYVLQGDSTDTQY
TRBV5-1,NA,TRBJ1-2,NA,ASSLVAGSGGYT
TRBV7-6,NA,TRBJ2-3,TRBD1,ASSRTGAYTDTQY
TRBV2,many,TRBJ2-7,TRBD1,ASTADRRYEQY
TRBV9,few,TRBJ2-7,NA,ASSVGSQSYEQY
TRBV28,many,TRBJ2-7,NA,ASSLRRQGGYEQY
TRBV6-1,few,TRBJ2-2,NA,ASRGQTINTGELF
TRBV2,many,TRBJ2-7,TRBD2,ASKERGTQSYEQY
TRBV11-2,NA,TRBJ2-6,NA,ASSFTGPRTGANVLT
TRBV15,many,TRBJ2-7,NA,ATSREKGSVYEQY
TRBV7-7,many,TRBJ2-5,NA,ASSKSGGGETQY
TRBV28,many,TRBJ2-2,TRBD2,ASSPGLAGGYGELF
TRBV14,few,TRBJ2-7,NA,ASSQARERRYEQY